This TCR beta chain was identified in a study of blood T cells in healthy people across ages. A sample-barcoded 5' primer and a J-beta primer mix were used in a second PCR of roughly 7 to 11 cycles. A 12-random-nucleotide template-switch adaptor tagged each cDNA molecule. In TCRdb, the 5' RACE reads were re-called with MiXCR into one record per CDR3 protein. The sample lists over 1,200,000 distinct CDR3 sequences; almost 60% were seen once. Looked up from germline, CDR1 is SGDLS and CDR2 is YYNGEE. The CDR3 totals 14 residues. Trimming left V 0 bases short and J 4 bases short, with 5 bases between. Drawn from each donor were 9 to 10 milliliters of peripheral blood.

This sequence originates from a man between 18 and 35 years old in good health. Sequencing was done on a sample of blood. This chain connects TRBV9 to TRBJ1-6, with no clear D. The CDR3 here is CASSVGRYNSPLHF. CDR3 bases: TGTGCCAGCAGCGTAGGACGGTATAATTCACCCCTCCACTTT. Together with reference TRBV9 and TRBJ1-6, the CDR3 gives the full variable domain: DSGVTQTPKHLITATGQRVTLRCSPRSGDLSVYWYQQSLDQGLQFLIQYYNGEERAKGNILERFSAQQFPDLHSELNLSSLELGDSALYFCASSVGRYNSPLHFGNGTRLTVT.